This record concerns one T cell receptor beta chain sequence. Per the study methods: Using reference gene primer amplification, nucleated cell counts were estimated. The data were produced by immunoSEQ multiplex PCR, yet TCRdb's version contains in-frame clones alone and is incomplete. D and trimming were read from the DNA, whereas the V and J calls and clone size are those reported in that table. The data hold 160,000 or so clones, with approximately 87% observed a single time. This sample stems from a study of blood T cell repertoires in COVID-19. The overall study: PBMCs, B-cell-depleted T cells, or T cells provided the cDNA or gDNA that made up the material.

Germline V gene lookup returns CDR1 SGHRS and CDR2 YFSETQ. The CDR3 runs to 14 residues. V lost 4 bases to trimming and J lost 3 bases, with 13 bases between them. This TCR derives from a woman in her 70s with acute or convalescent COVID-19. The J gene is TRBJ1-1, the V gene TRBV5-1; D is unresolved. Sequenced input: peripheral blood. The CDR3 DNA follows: TGCGCCAGCAGCGAATCAGGCCCCCACACTGAAGCTTTCTTT. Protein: CASSESGPHTEAFF.